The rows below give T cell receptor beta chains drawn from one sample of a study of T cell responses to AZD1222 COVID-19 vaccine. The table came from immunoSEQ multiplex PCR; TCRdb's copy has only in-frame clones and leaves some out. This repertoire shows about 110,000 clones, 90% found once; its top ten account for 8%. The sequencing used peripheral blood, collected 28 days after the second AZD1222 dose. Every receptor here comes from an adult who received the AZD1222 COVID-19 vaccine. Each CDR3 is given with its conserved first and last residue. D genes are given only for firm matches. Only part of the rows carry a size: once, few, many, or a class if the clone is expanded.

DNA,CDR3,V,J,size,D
TGTGCCAGTTACACAGGGGGCGTTGAGACCCAGTACTTC,CASYTGGVETQYF,TRBV28,TRBJ2-5,NA,TRBD1
TGTGCCAGCAATTATGTGGTAATCGGGGAGCTGTTTTTT,CASNYVVIGELFF,TRBV7-9,TRBJ2-2,NA,NA
TGTGCCAGCAGTTTTATGTGGAACACTGAAGCTTTCTTT,CASSFMWNTEAFF,TRBV6-2/TRBV6-3,TRBJ1-1,NA,NA
TGCGCCAGCAGCCAGACAGGGGTAGGCACTGAAGCTTTCTTT,CASSQTGVGTEAFF,TRBV4-1,TRBJ1-1,few,TRBD1
TGCGCCAGCAGCCAAGATCCTTCGGCAGGAGGATTATCCCTCCACTTT,CASSQDPSAGGLSLHF,TRBV4-3,TRBJ1-6,NA,NA
TGTGCCAGCAGTTACTCGCCGGGGGGACAGGGTGAAGCTTTCTTT,CASSYSPGGQGEAFF,TRBV6-5,TRBJ1-1,NA,TRBD1
TGTGCCAGCAGTCCACACAGTGGACTCTACGAGCAGTACTTC,CASSPHSGLYEQYF,TRBV27,TRBJ2-7,NA,NA
TGTGCCAGCAGCTTGTTAGCGGGATCGTCCTACAATGAGCAGTTCTTC,CASSLLAGSSYNEQFF,TRBV13,TRBJ2-1,NA,TRBD2
TGTGCCAGCAGCTTAGGGACGGCGAACACCGGGGAGCTGTTTTTT,CASSLGTANTGELFF,TRBV7-9,TRBJ2-2,NA,NA
TGTGCCAGTAGTACCGGGGGGTGGGAGGATCAGCCCCAGCATTTT,CASSTGGWEDQPQHF,TRBV19,TRBJ1-5,NA,NA
TGCAGCGTTAAAACAGGGGGCCACACTGAAGCTTTCTTT,CSVKTGGHTEAFF,TRBV29-1,TRBJ1-1,NA,TRBD1
TGCGCCAGCAGCCGAACAACCCTCACAGATACGCAGTATTTT,CASSRTTLTDTQYF,TRBV4-1,TRBJ2-3,NA,NA
TGTGCCAGCAGGCCGGACAGCGAAATTAATTCACCCCTCCACTTT,CASRPDSEINSPLHF,TRBV6-5,TRBJ1-6,NA,NA
TGTGCCAGCAGCTCTGATGGACCACTCGGGGCGGCTGAAGCTTTCTTT,CASSSDGPLGAAEAFF,TRBV5-4,TRBJ1-1,NA,NA
TGTGCCAGCAGCTTTAATTGGATGTCCTATGGCTACACCTTC,CASSFNWMSYGYTF,TRBV5-8,TRBJ1-2,NA,NA
TGTGCCAGCTCAGAGGGACACGGAGGGGGAGAGACCCAGTACTTC,CASSEGHGGGETQYF,TRBV18,TRBJ2-5,NA,NA
TGTGCCAGTAGCCCACAGGGGATCTTCGATGAGCAGTTCTTC,CASSPQGIFDEQFF,TRBV19,TRBJ2-1,NA,TRBD1